This T cell receptor beta chain was profiled in a study of blood T cells in healthy people across ages. Germline CDR1 is SGHAT and CDR2 is FQDESV (reference sequence). V was shortened by 2 bases and J by 5 bases, with 15 bases between the two germline ends. The CDR3 runs to 15 residues. A second PCR of roughly 7 to 11 cycles used a sample-barcoded 5' primer and a J-beta primer mix. Via MiXCR, TCRdb re-called the 5' RACE reads, giving one row per CDR3 protein. The top ten hold 9.5% to 13% of the sample, which has some 890,000 distinct CDR3 sequences, around 29% seen once. The sample holds a few counts of this clonotype. These data were also filed under a second study, of T cells of mothers and their children.

Sequencing was carried out using blood. The genes are TRBV11-1 and TRBJ1-1; D is ambiguous. The TCR comes from a middle-aged woman in good health. CDR3 protein: CASSLFSRVATEAFF. DNA for the CDR3: TGTGCCAGCAGCTTATTTTCCCGGGTGGCAACTGAAGCTTTCTTT. Complete variable domain (other parts from reference TRBV11-1 and TRBJ1-1): EAEVAQSPRYKITEKSQAVAFWCDPISGHATLYWYRQILGQGPELLVQFQDESVVDDSQLPKDRFSAERLKGVDSTLKIQPAELGDSAMYLCASSLFSRVATEAFFGQGTRLTVV.